One sample yielded the 2 T cell receptor beta chains listed below, sequenced in a study of shared clonotypes between healthy human individuals. Assay used: immunoSEQ multiplex PCR; TCRdb lists only in-frame clones, some missing. The sample includes roughly 1,600,000 clones, about 98.5% of them seen just once. The sample was naive CD4+ T cells sorted from blood. The sample's subset: CD45RA+ positively selected. Every receptor here comes from a young man in good health.

This clone appeared once. The chain recombines TRBV29-1 with TRBJ1-4; D remains unclear. The CDR3 runs 13 residues. Trimming cost V 4 bases and J 8 bases, with 14 bases left between them. Germline-derived CDR1 and CDR2 are SQVTM and ANQGSEA. The CDR3, as DNA: TGCAGCGTTGTAGGCCGGGTAGGGGAAAAACTGTTTTTT. Translation gives CSVVGRVGEKLFF.

The rearrangement links TRBV4-2 to TRBJ2-3, with D hard to call. Trimming took off 6 bases at V and 1 base at J, with 8 bases between the two ends. The germline V gene encodes CDR1 LGHNA and CDR2 YNFKEQ. This CDR3 is 13 amino acids long. The CDR3 here is CASSRVGTDTQYF. CDR3 coding DNA: TGTGCCAGCAGTCGCGTGGGCACAGATACGCAGTATTTT.